This TCR beta chain was profiled in a study of regulatory T cells in long-lasting Graves disease. Comment on this clonotype: Its target is not known.

Each CDR3 protein gets one entry after TCRdb re-called the reads with MiXCR. The sample lists 1,000 to 1,500 distinct CDR3 sequences; roughly 50% were seen once. Findings and limits, study-wide: Peripheral blood, not thyroid tissue, was the sole material studied. With under 3,500 shared public clonotypes, persistent patients exceeded new patients, who shared over 950.

Extracted PBMC RNA gave rise to the TCR library. Patients with Graves' disease were diagnosed by American Thyroid Association guidelines. The source is a female donor with Graves disease. The starting material was peripheral blood mononuclear cells (PBMCs), obtained with antithyroid drug treatment, in newly diagnosed or persistent Graves disease (not recorded which).

For the CDR3, the DNA is TGTGCCAGCAGCTTATGGGCAGGGGACGAGCAGTACTTC. This translates into CASSLWAGDEQYF. V gene TRBV7-3 combines with J gene TRBJ2-7; D is perhaps TRBD1 (6 bases). The germline CDR1 and CDR2 sequences are SGHTA and FQGTGA. V lost 2 bases and J lost 5, with 10 bases in between. This CDR3 is 13 amino acids long.